The present T cell receptor (beta chain) was sequenced within a study of shared clonotypes between healthy human individuals. General study results and limits: The authors expected sequencing depth to affect clonotype sharing among donors. Naive subsets tended to show greater estimated richness than memory subsets.

Details on this clone: Antigen specificity is unknown.

CDR1 is SGHTA and CDR2 is FQGNSA in the germline V gene. This CDR3 comprises 11 residues. The V end lost 9 bases, the J end lost 3 bases, and 8 bases lay between the germline ends. Sorted subsets were amplified in replicate PCRs using around 0.2 ug DNA, tens of thousands of T cell genomes. Data came from immunoSEQ multiplex PCR; TCRdb stores just in-frame clones and leaves some out. This sample yields a few million clones, of which about 92% are seen a single time; about 0.13% belongs to the top ten. The V gene is TRBV7-2, the J gene TRBJ1-1; D is possibly TRBD1 (5 bases). Sequences were obtained from naive CD4+ T cells sorted from blood. Subset specified: CD45RA+ positively selected. This TCR came from a young man in good health. The CDR3, as DNA: TGTGCCAGTTGGGGGTACACTGAAGCTTTCTTT. This translates into CASWGYTEAFF.